These T cell receptor beta chains were read from a single sample in a study of blood T cell repertoires in COVID-19. Clones were read by immunoSEQ multiplex PCR, and TCRdb kept only the in-frame ones, dropping some. The repertoire holds 80,000 to 100,000 clones, roughly 80% seen once, with 4.4% in the top ten. Sequences were obtained from peripheral blood. The receptor source for this set is a man aged 60 to 69 with acute or convalescent COVID-19. Both conserved end residues are part of each CDR3.

j_call v_call cdr3_aa
TRBJ2-5 TRBV19 CASSFTGTTGTQYF
TRBJ1-1 TRBV5-6 CASSLEPQLMTGWYTEAFF
TRBJ2-1 TRBV4-1 CASSQDGSGIGEQFF
TRBJ2-1 TRBV5-1 CASSLAGGAAYNEQFF
TRBJ2-5 TRBV12-5 CASGLQGRAETQYF
TRBJ2-7 TRBV28 CASSLSRDRAFYEQYF
TRBJ2-3 TRBV11-2 CASSLLSRGDTQYF
TRBJ2-1 TRBV24-1 CATSGRRTYNEQFF
TRBJ1-1 TRBV10-3 CAIRDRQGEAFF
TRBJ1-2 TRBV27 CASSPQGASGYTF
TRBJ2-3 TRBV6-2/TRBV6-3 CASSSSRLAGNTQYF
TRBJ2-5 TRBV6-2/TRBV6-3 CASSQSRTQYF
TRBJ1-4 TRBV6-6 CASVRGEGEKLFF
TRBJ2-7 TRBV7-6 CASSLGFKTTSREQYF
TRBJ2-5 TRBV19 CASSTRTSGGFIGETQYF
TRBJ1-3 TRBV6-5 CASSFGTGRGNTIYF
TRBJ2-3 TRBV7-2 CASSQGLAADTQYF
TRBJ1-1 TRBV19 CASSITAKNTEAFF
TRBJ1-1 TRBV27 CASSKWDRVTEAFF
TRBJ1-1 TRBV7-2 CASSLFRGNTEAFF
TRBJ2-7 TRBV3-1/TRBV3-2 CASSQTQGAGYEQYF
TRBJ1-2 TRBV6-5 CASSNPQGYTF
TRBJ2-7 TRBV6-2/TRBV6-3 CASSYPTLRLAGVYEQYF
TRBJ1-2 TRBV6-1 CASSEAGQIGRYGYTF
TRBJ2-2 TRBV6-5 CASRGASRGAGELFF
TRBJ1-5 TRBV9 CASSVGGVNQPQHF
TRBJ2-1 TRBV11-3 CASSQVQGANEQFF
TRBJ1-3 TRBV19 CASSTLHRGLAGNTIYF
TRBJ2-6 TRBV9 CASSVEGSGANVLTF
TRBJ1-1 TRBV10-1 CASSERGGDTEAFF
TRBJ2-3 TRBV4-1 CASSQILTKSGTQYF
TRBJ2-7 TRBV10-1 CASSESTGYEQYF
TRBJ2-1 TRBV19 CASGENEQFF
TRBJ2-1 TRBV7-2 CASSFTRLAGGSYNEQFF
TRBJ2-3 TRBV7-2 CASSLSGGPQGTQYF
TRBJ2-5 TRBV9 CASSSSGGPQETQYF
TRBJ1-1 TRBV7-3 CASSLRGTGGAGTEAFF
TRBJ2-7 TRBV3-1/TRBV3-2 CASSLAGARGLTYEQYF
TRBJ1-6 TRBV6-1 CASSDAGSSYNSPLHF
TRBJ1-6 TRBV6-5 CASSYAGGMRGSPLHF